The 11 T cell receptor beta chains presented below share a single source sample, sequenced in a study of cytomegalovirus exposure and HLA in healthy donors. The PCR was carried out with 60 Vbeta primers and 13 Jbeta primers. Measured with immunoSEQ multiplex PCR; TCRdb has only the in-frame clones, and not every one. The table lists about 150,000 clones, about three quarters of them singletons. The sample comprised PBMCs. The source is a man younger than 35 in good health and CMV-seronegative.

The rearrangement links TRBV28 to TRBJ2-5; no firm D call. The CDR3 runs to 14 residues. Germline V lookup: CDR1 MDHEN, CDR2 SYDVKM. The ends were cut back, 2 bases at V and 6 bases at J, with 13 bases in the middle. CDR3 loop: CASSLTTPPQTQYF. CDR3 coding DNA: TGTGCCAGCAGTTTAACAACCCCTCCTCAGACCCAGTACTTC.

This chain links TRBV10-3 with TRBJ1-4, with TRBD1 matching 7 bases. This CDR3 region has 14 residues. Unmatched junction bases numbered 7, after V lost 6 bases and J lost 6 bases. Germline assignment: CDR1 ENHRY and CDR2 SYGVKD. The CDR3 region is CAISAQGRDEKLFF. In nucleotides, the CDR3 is TGTGCCATCAGCGCACAGGGGCGGGATGAAAAACTGTTTTTT.

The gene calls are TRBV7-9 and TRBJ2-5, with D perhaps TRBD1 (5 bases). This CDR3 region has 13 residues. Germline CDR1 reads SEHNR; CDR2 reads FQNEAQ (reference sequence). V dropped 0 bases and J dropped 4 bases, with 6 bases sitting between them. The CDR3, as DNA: TGTGCCAGCAGCTTAGCAGGGGTAGAGACCCAGTACTTC. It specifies CASSLAGVETQYF.

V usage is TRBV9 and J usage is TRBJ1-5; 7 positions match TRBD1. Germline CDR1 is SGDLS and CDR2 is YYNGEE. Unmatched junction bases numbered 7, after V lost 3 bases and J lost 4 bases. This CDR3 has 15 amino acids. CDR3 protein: CASSASAGGNQPQHF. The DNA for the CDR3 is TGTGCCAGCAGCGCAAGTGCAGGGGGAAATCAGCCCCAGCATTTT.

This CDR3 reads CASSSLTGEETQYF. The CDR3 bases are TGTGCCAGCAGCTCCCTGACAGGGGAGGAGACCCAGTACTTC. This chain uses TRBV5-5 with TRBJ2-5, with 8 bases lining up with TRBD1. Germline CDR1 SGHKS, CDR2 YYEKEE (reference sequence). V was pared by 3 bases and J by 5 bases, with 6 bases of the junction left unmatched. The CDR3 runs to 14 residues. The variable domain in full, completed from reference TRBV5-5 and TRBJ2-5, reads DAGVTQSPTHLIKTRGQQVTLRCSPISGHKSVSWYQQVLGQGPQFIFQYYEKEERGRGNFPDRFSARQFPNYSSELNVNALLLGDSALYLCASSSLTGEETQYFGPGTRLLVL.

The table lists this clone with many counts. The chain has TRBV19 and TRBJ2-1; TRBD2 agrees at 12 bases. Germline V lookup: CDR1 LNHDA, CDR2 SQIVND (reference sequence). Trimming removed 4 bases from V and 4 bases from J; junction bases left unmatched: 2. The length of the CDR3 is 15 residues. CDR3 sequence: CASSTTSGSYNEQFF. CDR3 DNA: TGTGCCAGTAGTACGACTAGCGGGAGTTACAATGAGCAGTTCTTC.

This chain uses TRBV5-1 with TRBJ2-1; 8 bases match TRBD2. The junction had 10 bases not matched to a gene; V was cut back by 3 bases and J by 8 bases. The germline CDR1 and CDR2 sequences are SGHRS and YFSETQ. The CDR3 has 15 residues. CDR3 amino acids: CASSSSGTSPYEQFF. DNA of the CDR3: TGCGCCAGCAGCTCCTCCGGGACTAGTCCCTATGAGCAGTTCTTC.

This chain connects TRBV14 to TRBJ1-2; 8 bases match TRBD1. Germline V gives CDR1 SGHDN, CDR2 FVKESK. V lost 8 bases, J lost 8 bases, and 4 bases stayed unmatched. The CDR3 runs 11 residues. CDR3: CASGQGAGYTF. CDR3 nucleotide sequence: TGTGCCAGCGGTCAGGGGGCAGGCTACACCTTC.

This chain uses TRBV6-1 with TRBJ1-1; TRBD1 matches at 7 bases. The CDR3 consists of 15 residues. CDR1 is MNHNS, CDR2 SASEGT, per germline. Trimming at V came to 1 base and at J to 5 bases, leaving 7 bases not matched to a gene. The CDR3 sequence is CASSEGATGSTEAFF. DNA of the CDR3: TGTGCCAGCAGTGAAGGCGCGACAGGGAGTACTGAAGCTTTCTTT.

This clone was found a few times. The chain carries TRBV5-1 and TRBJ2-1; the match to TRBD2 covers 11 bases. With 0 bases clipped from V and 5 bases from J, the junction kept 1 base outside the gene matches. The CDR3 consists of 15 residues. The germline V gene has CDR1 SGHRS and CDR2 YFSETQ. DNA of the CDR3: TGCGCCAGCAGCTTGGGGGGACTAGCGGACAATGAGCAGTTCTTC. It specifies CASSLGGLADNEQFF.

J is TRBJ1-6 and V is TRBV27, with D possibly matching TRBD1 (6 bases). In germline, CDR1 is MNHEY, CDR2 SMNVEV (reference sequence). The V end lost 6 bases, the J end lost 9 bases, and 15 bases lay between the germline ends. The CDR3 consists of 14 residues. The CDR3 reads CASRGGAPLSPLHF. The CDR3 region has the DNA TGTGCCAGCAGGGGGGGGGCTCCTCTTTCACCCCTCCACTTT.